The 27 T cell receptor beta chains given below trace back to one sample, sequenced in a study of blood T cells in healthy people across ages. The authors ran a second PCR of roughly 7 to 11 cycles using a sample-barcoded 5' primer and a J-beta primer mix. TCRdb called the 5' RACE reads again in MiXCR, with one record for every CDR3 protein. The sample includes 650,000 to 700,000 distinct CDR3 sequences, over 40% of them seen just once. Input material: blood. All receptors come from an elderly woman in good health.

J is TRBJ2-4 and V is TRBV15; no clear D. The CDR3 totals 17 residues. Germline lookup yields CDR1 LNHNV and CDR2 YYDKDF (reference sequence). Deletions cut 0 bases from V and 0 bases from J, with 12 bases between. CDR3 bases: TGTGCCACCAGCAGAGATCTGGAGATACTAGCCAAAAACATTCAGTACTTC. Encoded protein: CATSRDLEILAKNIQYF. The full variable domain, completed using reference TRBV15 and TRBJ2-4, is DAMVIQNPRYQVTQFGKPVTLSCSQTLNHNVMYWYQQKSSQAPKLLFHYYDKDFNNEADTPDNFQSRRPNTSFCFLDIRSPGLGDTAMYLCATSRDLEILAKNIQYFGAGTRLSVL.

The genes are TRBV2 and TRBJ2-2; D is unresolved. The CDR3 spans 12 residues. Germline CDR1 SNHLY, CDR2 FYNNEI. V lost 6 bases, J lost 5 bases, and 7 bases lay in between. CDR3 nucleotide sequence: TGTGCCAGCAGATTTGCAACCGGGGAGCTGTTTTTT. The encoded protein is CASRFATGELFF.

Turning to this clonotype: A much larger clone sits a single nucleotide away, making a read error possible. The rearrangement joins TRBV6-5 to TRBJ2-5; D remains ambiguous. CDR1 is MNHEY and CDR2 is SVGAGI in the germline V gene. CDR3 size: 15 residues. The germline V and J ends were trimmed by 2 bases and 5 bases, with 15 bases remaining between them. The CDR3 bases are TGTGCCAGCAGTTACACCCACATACCCCGGGAGACCCAGTACTTC. Translated, it gives CASSYTHIPRETQYF.

The CDR3 loop reads CASSGPGGRTQYF. CDR3 coding DNA: TGTGCCAGCAGTGGCCCGGGAGGCAGGACCCAGTACTTC. J is TRBJ2-5 and V is TRBV27; 7 bases map to TRBD2. In germline, CDR1 is MNHEY, CDR2 SMNVEV (reference sequence). After removal of 5 bases from V and 7 bases from J, the junction contained 7 bases not matched to a gene. The CDR3 sequence is 13 residues long.

As for this clonotype: Since a much larger clone is just one base distant, this may be a read error. V and J are TRBV12-3 or TRBV12-4 and TRBJ2-6, with D possibly matching TRBD2 (5 bases). This CDR3 region has 16 residues. Written as DNA, the CDR3 is TGTGCCAGCAGTCTGAATCGGGGAACTGGGGTCAACGTCCTGACTTTC. The encoded protein is CASSLNRGTGVNVLTF.

This clonotype was seen just once. The gene calls are TRBV29-1 and TRBJ1-2; 8 nucleotides line up with TRBD1. CDR1 and CDR2 from the germline V gene are SQVTM and ANQGSEA. The CDR3 has 14 amino acids. J gave up 4 bases and V 6 bases, and 10 bases lay outside the gene matches. The CDR3 region is CSVLDRVFRYGYTF. In nucleotides, the CDR3 is TGCAGCGTCTTGGACAGGGTCTTTCGCTATGGCTACACCTTC.

This CDR3 is CASSPGQGAPTEAFF. The CDR3 region has the DNA TGTGCCAGCTCACCGGGACAGGGGGCCCCAACTGAAGCTTTCTTT. J is TRBJ1-1 and V is TRBV18; 12 bases are shared with TRBD1. This CDR3 comprises 15 residues. CDR1 is KGHSH and CDR2 is LQKENI in the germline V gene. J lost 5 bases, V lost 3 bases, and 4 bases had no gene match.

This clonotype was seen ten or more times. This rearrangement joins TRBV5-5 to TRBJ2-7; D is possibly TRBD1 (6 bases). Germline V CDR1 and CDR2: SGHKS, YYEKEE (reference sequence). Deletions cut 4 bases from V and 1 base from J, with 12 bases between. The length of the CDR3 is 14 residues. CDR3 in DNA: TGTGCCAGCAGCCTCCGACAGGAATCCTACGAGCAGTACTTC. The encoded protein is CASSLRQESYEQYF. The full variable domain, with the rest looked up from reference TRBV5-5 and TRBJ2-7, is DAGVTQSPTHLIKTRGQQVTLRCSPISGHKSVSWYQQVLGQGPQFIFQYYEKEERGRGNFPDRFSARQFPNYSSELNVNALLLGDSALYLCASSLRQESYEQYFGPGTRLTVT.

This clonotype has ten or more counts. This chain links TRBV5-1 with TRBJ1-2, with D unclear. With 0 bases removed from V and 2 bases from J, the gap between germline ends came to 11 bases. Germline loops: CDR1 SGHRS, CDR2 YFSETQ. The CDR3 consists of 15 residues. Here the CDR3 reads CASSLAPGNNYGYTF. The CDR3 nucleotides read TGCGCCAGCAGCTTGGCCCCAGGTAACAACTATGGCTACACCTTC.

In its sample, this clonotype was seen a few times. Just one base apart from a much larger clone, this may be a read error. The V and J genes are TRBV6-5 and TRBJ1-6; D is possibly TRBD1 (6 bases). CDR3 size: 13 residues. Germline V gene data show CDR1 as MNHEY and CDR2 as SVGAGI. Between the trimmed V and J ends, which lost 6 bases and 9 bases, there was a span of 12 bases. The CDR3 sequence: CASRGGRVSPLHF. The CDR3 DNA sequence: TGTGCCAGCAGGGGGGGCAGGGTTTCACCCCTCCACTTT.

This clonotype was seen only a few times. The chain has TRBV4-1 and TRBJ2-7, with D perhaps TRBD2 (5 bases). Trimming left V 1 base short and J 1 base short, with 14 bases between. The germline gives CDR1 MGHRA, CDR2 YSYEKL. The CDR3 is 16 amino acids. The CDR3 protein is CASSQVVISGSYEQYF. The CDR3 coding sequence is TGCGCCAGCAGCCAAGTGGTAATAAGCGGATCCTACGAGCAGTACTTC.

This clonotype was recorded at least ten times. The chain is built from TRBV7-9 and TRBJ1-2, with D possibly matching TRBD1 (6 bases). V lost 2 bases, J lost 3 bases, and 7 bases lay in between. This CDR3 comprises 13 residues. Germline CDR1 is SEHNR and CDR2 is FQNEAQ (reference sequence). The CDR3 nucleotides are TGTGCCAGCAGCTTACGGGGGCACTATGGCTACACCTTC. It encodes CASSLRGHYGYTF.

Ten or more counts support this clonotype. The gene calls are TRBV29-1 and TRBJ2-7; 10 bases line up with TRBD1. Trimming removed 6 bases from V and 5 bases from J; junction bases left unmatched: 4. The CDR3 is 12 residues long. Germline values: CDR1 SQVTM, CDR2 ANQGSEA. CDR3 bases: TGCAGCGTACGACAGGGGGCGGACGAGCAGTACTTC. Translating gives CSVRQGADEQYF.

This chain links TRBV5-1 with TRBJ2-2, with a tentative D call TRBD2 (6 bases). The CDR3 is 16 residues long. V was trimmed by 0 bases and J by 8 bases, leaving 17 bases between them. CDR1 and CDR2 from the germline V gene are SGHRS and YFSETQ. The CDR3 loop is CASSLVDYGEGGELFF. The CDR3 coding sequence is TGCGCCAGCAGCTTGGTGGACTACGGGGAAGGAGGGGAGCTGTTTTTT.

This clonotype was detected many times. This sequence joins TRBV5-6 and TRBJ2-1; D is unclear. V lost 4 bases to trimming and J lost 0 bases, with 8 bases between them. The CDR3 is made up of 14 amino acids. The germline gives CDR1 SGHDT, CDR2 YYEEEE. CDR3 sequence reads: CASSAVGSYNEQFF. In DNA, the CDR3 is TGTGCCAGCAGCGCGGTGGGCTCCTACAATGAGCAGTTCTTC.

The chain carries TRBV20-1 and TRBJ2-5; D ambiguous. V lost 7 bases and J lost 3, with 15 bases in between. The germline gives CDR1 DFQATT, CDR2 SNEGSKA (reference sequence). The length of the CDR3 is 13 residues. The CDR3 sequence: CSVGKGPEETQYF. Here the CDR3 DNA reads TGCAGTGTGGGCAAGGGCCCGGAAGAGACCCAGTACTTC.

This clonotype has at least ten counts. CDR3 coding DNA: TGTGCCAGCAGCTCAAGTCAGTCTGGGAATGAGCAGTTCTTC. Protein product: CASSSSQSGNEQFF. The rearrangement uses TRBV7-9 and TRBJ2-1; no reliable D call. This CDR3 has 14 amino acids. CDR1 and CDR2 from the germline V gene are SEHNR and FQNEAQ (reference sequence). V was trimmed by 4 bases and J by 7 bases, leaving 14 bases between them. Together with reference TRBV7-9 and TRBJ2-1, the CDR3 gives the full variable domain: DTGVSQNPRHKITKRGQNVTFRCDPISEHNRLYWYRQTLGQGPEFLTYFQNEAQLEKSRLLSDRFSAERPKGSFSTLEIQRTEQGDSAMYLCASSSSQSGNEQFFGPGTRLTVL.

This chain links TRBV13 with TRBJ2-1; 8 bases line up with TRBD2. Germline assignment: CDR1 PRHDT and CDR2 FYEKMQ (reference sequence). This CDR3 has 16 amino acids. V trimming: 2 bases; J trimming: 4 bases; junction bases outside the gene matches: 7. CDR3 sequence: CASSLPSGLEYNEQFF. The CDR3 nucleotides read TGTGCCAGCAGCTTACCTTCGGGACTAGAATACAATGAGCAGTTCTTC. Filled out from reference TRBV13 and TRBJ2-1, the complete variable domain reads AAGVIQSPRHLIKEKRETATLKCYPIPRHDTVYWYQQGPGQDPQFLISFYEKMQSDKGSIPDRFSAQQFSDYHSELNMSSLELGDSALYFCASSLPSGLEYNEQFFGPGTRLTVL.

The rearrangement uses TRBV5-1 and TRBJ2-3; tentative D call: TRBD2 (6 bases). V was shortened by 5 bases and J by 0 bases, with 19 bases between the two germline ends. The germline CDR1 and CDR2 sequences are SGHRS and YFSETQ. The CDR3 is made up of 17 amino acids. The CDR3 loop reads CASSGGTRITSTDTQYF. Written as DNA, the CDR3 is TGCGCCAGCAGTGGAGGGACCCGGATCACTAGCACAGATACGCAGTATTTT.

The chain employs TRBV7-2 and TRBJ2-7, with 8 bases aligning to TRBD1. Germline V gives CDR1 SGHTA, CDR2 FQGNSA. The V segment lost 1 base and the J segment 5 bases; nucleotides outside the gene matches: 4. CDR3 length: 14 amino acids. CDR3 bases: TGTACCAGCAGCTTAGGCGACAGGGGACACGAGCAGTACTTC. It codes for CTSSLGDRGHEQYF.

The chain recombines TRBV25-1 with TRBJ2-1; 12 positions match TRBD2. The CDR3 covers 16 residues. Trimming at V came to 6 bases and at J to 4 bases, leaving 7 bases not matched to a gene. Germline CDR1 is MGHDK and CDR2 is SYGVNS. The CDR3 reads CASSHTSGGSYNEQFF. The CDR3 region has the DNA TGTGCCAGCAGCCATACTAGCGGGGGGTCTTACAATGAGCAGTTCTTC. The variable domain in full, completed from reference TRBV25-1 and TRBJ2-1, reads EADIYQTPRYLVIGTGKKITLECSQTMGHDKMYWYQQDPGMELHLIHYSYGVNSTEKGDLSSESTVSRIRTEHFPLTLESARPSHTSQYLCASSHTSGGSYNEQFFGPGTRLTVL.

This clonotype was recorded many times. The V and J genes are TRBV12-3 or TRBV12-4 and TRBJ2-4; D uncertain. With 2 bases removed from V and 0 bases from J, the gap between germline ends came to 5 bases. CDR3 length: 14 amino acids. CDR3 coding DNA: TGTGCCAGCAGTTTAAGAGGAGCCAAAAACATTCAGTACTTC. Encoded protein: CASSLRGAKNIQYF.

This clonotype has just one count. The V gene is TRBV9, the J gene TRBJ2-4; TRBD1 is a possible D gene (6 bases). The J call is doubtful: the DNA matches TRBJ2-7 better. CDR1 and CDR2 from the germline V gene are SGDLS and YYNGEE. The CDR3 runs to 16 residues. CDR3 residues: CASSPRGGLGSYEQYF. In DNA, the CDR3 is TGTGCCAGCAGCCCTCGAGGGGGTTTGGGATCCTACGAGCAGTACTTC.

To note about this clonotype: It may be a read error: a sequence one base away is much more abundant. J is TRBJ1-2 and V is TRBV10-3; TRBD1 might be the D (5 bases). Looked up from germline, CDR1 is ENHRY and CDR2 is SYGVKD. The CDR3 loop spans 13 amino acids. The CDR3 DNA reads TGTGCCATCACCAAGGGACGGACATATGGCTACATCTTC. Translation: CAITKGRTYGYIF.

This clonotype was seen more than once but under ten times. The CDR3 DNA follows: TGCGCCAGCAGTGACCGAATCCAAGAGACCCAGTACTTC. Translation gives CASSDRIQETQYF. The V call is TRBV5-1, the J call TRBJ2-5; D is uncertain. Germline CDR1 and CDR2: SGHRS and YFSETQ. The CDR3 length is 13 residues. The V and J ends lost 5 bases and 1 base respectively, with 9 bases between them.

Regarding this clonotype: Its ends do not fully match the called genes, so a read error is possible. The rearrangement joins TRBV20-1 to TRBJ2-4, with TRBD1 matching 11 bases. Germline lookup yields CDR1 DFQATT and CDR2 SNEGSKA (reference sequence). The CDR3 loop spans 17 amino acids. CDR3 sequence (DNA): TGCAGTGCCGCGGACAGGGGGCTTGGGAGGGCCAAAAATATTCAGTACTTC. This gives the protein CSAADRGLGRAKNIQYF.

A word on this clonotype: A single base separates this from a much larger clone, so it may be a read error. This chain connects TRBV20-1 to TRBJ2-1; tentative D call: TRBD2 (6 bases). Trimming left V 3 bases short and J 9 bases short, with 15 bases between. Germline assignment: CDR1 DFQATT and CDR2 SNEGSKA (reference sequence). This CDR3 is 13 amino acids long. As DNA, the CDR3 is TGCAGTGCTAGTGCGGGGAAAGGGAGTGAGCAGTTCTTC. Translation gives CSASAGKGSEQFF.